These 23 T cell receptor beta chains originate from one sample sequenced in a study of tumor and adjacent non-tumor tissue in lung cancer. The library came from three nested PCR rounds adapted from ARM-PCR protocols. TCRdb reanalysed the multiplex PCR reads using MiXCR and keeps one entry per CDR3 protein. The sample includes about 100,000 distinct CDR3 sequences, 65% of them seen just once. The template was RNA from unsorted bulk tissue. This non-tumor lung sample came from over 3 cm beyond the tumor edge. The specimen sequenced was distant non-tumor lung tissue. The receptors here all came from a man aged 25 to 40 with non-small cell lung cancer.

About this clonotype itself: At one end, the junction sequence differs from germline, possibly due to a read error. For the CDR3, the DNA is TGTACCAGCAGCCGACACGGAGGGAAGCAAGAGGCCCAGTACTTC. Translation gives CTSSRHGGKQEAQYF. V usage is TRBV11-3 and J usage is TRBJ2-5; weak D call: TRBD2 (6 bases). Germline lookup yields CDR1 SGHNT and CDR2 YENEEA. There are 15 residues in the CDR3.

Worth noting for this clonotype: The junction departs from germline at one end; a sequencing error may be responsible. The rearrangement uses TRBV7-2 and TRBJ2-5; 8 bases align to TRBD2. CDR1 and CDR2 (germline): SGHTA, FQGNSA. The CDR3 covers 17 residues. The CDR3 sequence is CASSQSLASGFWVGQYF. The CDR3 nucleotides read TGTGCCAGCAGCCAGAGCCTCGCTAGCGGGTTCTGGGTGGGCCAGTATTTC.

As for this clonotype: A much bigger clone sits one base away, suggesting this may be a read error. CDR3 region: CSVGDSRPETQYF. DNA for the CDR3: TGCAGTGTGGGGGACTCAAGGCCAGAGACCCAGTACTTC. The chain is built from TRBV20-1 and TRBJ2-5; D is possibly TRBD2 (6 bases). Deletions cut 7 bases from V and 4 bases from J, with 16 bases between. The CDR3 contains 13 residues. CDR1 is DFQATT and CDR2 is SNEGSKA in the germline V gene (reference sequence).

With respect to this clonotype: The junction departs from the called germline gene at one end, perhaps through a read error. The J gene is TRBJ2-1, the V gene TRBV11-2; 9 positions agree with TRBD1. Germline-derived CDR1 and CDR2 are SGHAT and FQNNGV. The CDR3 has 20 amino acids. The CDR3 DNA reads TGTACCAGCACCAGTCCGGGACAGGGAAACCCCTGGGGATTTGTTAATGAGCAGTTCTTC. This translates into CTSTSPGQGNPWGFVNEQFF.

About this clonotype itself: Compared with germline, one end of the junction differs, possibly owing to a read error. The chain is built from TRBV20-1 and TRBJ2-1; TRBD1 might be the D (6 bases). Germline values: CDR1 DFQATT, CDR2 SNEGSKA (reference sequence). The CDR3 is 12 amino acids. CDR3 sequence: CSTDLQGTEQFF. CDR3 nucleotides: TGCAGTACTGACCTACAGGGAACTGAGCAGTTTTTC.

About this clonotype: Germline and junction disagree at one end, which may indicate a read error. J is TRBJ2-5 and V is TRBV13; the D gene is possibly TRBD2 (7 bases). Germline CDR1 PRHDT, CDR2 FYEKMQ (reference sequence). This CDR3 contains 16 residues. This CDR3 reads CTSSLRRGEGPETQYF. In DNA form, the CDR3 reads TGTACCAGCAGCCTCCGGAGGGGGGAGGGCCCGGAGACCCAGTACTTC. Full variable domain (outside the CDR3, taken from reference TRBV13 and TRBJ2-5): AAGVIQSPRHLIKEKRETATLKCYPIPRHDTVYWYQQGPGQDPQFLISFYEKMQSDKGSIPDRFSAQQFSDYHSELNMSSLELGDSALYFCTSSLRRGEGPETQYFGPGTRLLVL.

The chain joins TRBV12-3 or TRBV12-4 to TRBJ2-2; D tentatively fits TRBD1 or TRBD2 (5 bases each). The CDR3 contains 13 residues. V was clipped by 6 bases and J by 7 bases, with 12 bases between them. The CDR3 bases are TGTGCCAGCAGGGGGGTTAATAGCGGGGAGCTGTTTTTT. This gives the protein CASRGVNSGELFF.

This rearrangement joins TRBV6-2 or TRBV6-3 to TRBJ2-3; D uncertain. Germline loops: CDR1 MNHEY, CDR2 SVGEGT. This CDR3 spans 15 amino acids. V was trimmed by 4 bases and J by 4 bases, leaving 15 bases between them. In nucleotides, the CDR3 is TGTGCCAGCAGTTGCTCATTCTCCAGAGCAGATACGCAGTATTTT. Residues: CASSCSFSRADTQYF.

The V call is TRBV30, the J call TRBJ1-1, with D possibly being TRBD1 (6 bases). This CDR3 contains 13 residues. Germline CDR1 is GTSNPN and CDR2 is SVGIG (reference sequence). Trimming removed 4 bases at V and 3 bases at J, with 12 bases between. The CDR3 protein is CAWTRTAYTEAFF. CDR3 sequence (DNA): TGTGCCTGGACCCGGACAGCTTACACTGAAGCTTTCTTT.

This clonotype has at least ten counts. This may arise from a read error, as a much more abundant clone is one base away. This chain uses TRBV11-2 with TRBJ2-6; a weak D match, TRBD2 (6 bases). V lost 5 bases and J 0 bases, leaving 11 bases between the germline ends. CDR3 length: 16 amino acids. Germline CDR1 is SGHAT and CDR2 is FQNNGV. CDR3 coding DNA: TGTGCCAGCAGCCCTCTAGCGACCTCTGGGGCCAACGTCCTGACTTTC. This encodes CASSPLATSGANVLTF.

V usage is TRBV15 and J usage is TRBJ2-1, with 8 bases matching TRBD2. Unmatched junction bases numbered 9, after V lost 5 bases and J lost 9 bases. CDR1 is LNHNV, CDR2 YYDKDF, per germline (reference sequence). The CDR3 extends over 14 amino acids. The CDR3 here is CATSPGLVFGEQFF. CDR3 bases: TGTGCCACCAGCCCGGGACTAGTTTTTGGTGAGCAGTTCTTC. Variable domain in full (rest from reference TRBV15 and TRBJ2-1): DAMVIQNPRYQVTQFGKPVTLSCSQTLNHNVMYWYQQKSSQAPKLLFHYYDKDFNNEADTPDNFQSRRPNTSFCFLDIRSPGLGDTAMYLCATSPGLVFGEQFFGPGTRLTVL.

Worth noting for this clonotype: One end of the junction fails to match germline, which may point to a read error. V gene TRBV5-4 combines with J gene TRBJ2-2, with a tentative D call TRBD1 (5 bases). The CDR3 has 14 amino acids. Looked up from germline, CDR1 is SGHNT and CDR2 is YYREEE (reference sequence). In DNA form, the CDR3 reads TGTGTCAGCAGCTTGAATCAGGGAATCGGGGAGCTGTTTTTT. It translates to CVSSLNQGIGELFF.

With regard to this clonotype: Since the CDR3 does not end with the conserved phenylalanine or tryptophan, this likely comes from a read error. The chain employs TRBV6-2 or TRBV6-3 and TRBJ2-1; 9 nucleotides match TRBD2. The CDR3 runs 14 residues. Germline V lookup: CDR1 MNHEY, CDR2 SVGEGT. The CDR3 coding sequence is TGTGCCAGCAACCTGGGACTAGCATACAATGGGCAGTTCCTC. It yields the protein CASNLGLAYNGQFL.

This clonotype was recorded at least ten times. The rearrangement uses TRBV10-3 and TRBJ1-4; maybe TRBD1 (6 bases). CDR3 length: 16 amino acids. In germline, CDR1 is ENHRY, CDR2 SYGVKD. V dropped 3 bases and J dropped 0 bases, with 11 bases sitting between them. The CDR3 DNA is TGTGCCATCAGTGACCAGGGGACCACAACTAATGAAAAACTGTTTTTT. Protein product: CAISDQGTTTNEKLFF.

Points on this clonotype: One junction end disagrees with the germline gene, perhaps due to a read error. The rearrangement links TRBV6-5 to TRBJ2-7, with no clear D. Germline-derived CDR1 and CDR2 are MNHEY and SVGAGI. The length of the CDR3 is 14 residues. CDR3 residues: CTSSYSRSPDEQYF. The CDR3 DNA sequence: TGTACCAGCAGTTACTCACGAAGTCCGGACGAGCAGTACTTC.

The sample holds a few counts of this clonotype. One junction end disagrees with the germline gene, perhaps due to a read error. The chain recombines TRBV7-7 with TRBJ2-1; D gene uncertain. Per germline, CDR1 SSHAT and CDR2 FNYEAQ (reference sequence). The CDR3 contains 13 residues. CDR3 coding DNA: TGTGCTAGCAGCTTAGCCGAGGCCGATAAGCAGTTCTTC. This encodes CASSLAEADKQFF.

At least ten counts were recorded for this clonotype. The chain uses TRBV6-1 and TRBJ2-6; 8 positions agree with TRBD1. CDR3 length equals 15 residues. Germline trimming cut 8 bases from V and 2 bases from J; bases unmatched to any gene: 5. CDR1 is MNHNS, CDR2 SASEGT, per germline. CDR3 sequence (DNA): TGTGCCAGCCAGAGGACAGGGACTGGGGCCAACGTCCTGACTTTC. Translated, it gives CASQRTGTGANVLTF.

The chain carries TRBV20-1 and TRBJ1-2; D is ambiguous. Germline V gene lookup returns CDR1 DFQATT and CDR2 SNEGSKA (reference sequence). Trimming cost V 7 bases and J 2 bases, with 20 bases left between them. The CDR3 sequence is 15 residues long. The DNA of the CDR3 is TGCAGTGGTTATGCGGTTTCAGGCGCGAACTATGGCTACACCTTC. Its protein is CSGYAVSGANYGYTF.

This clonotype occurred a few times. The chain employs TRBV11-2 and TRBJ2-6; D remains ambiguous. This CDR3 has 13 residues. CDR1 and CDR2 (germline): SGHAT, FQNNGV. Trimming left V 7 bases short and J 4 bases short, with 8 bases between. CDR3 residues: CASNKQGANVLTF. The CDR3 DNA is TGTGCCAGCAACAAACAAGGGGCCAACGTCCTGACTTTC.

This clonotype was observed once. Sequence at one end of the junction differs from germline and may be a read error. As DNA, the CDR3 is TGTGCCAGCAGCCGAACCTTGACAGGGGCAAGCAACACTGAAGCTTTCTTC. It yields the protein CASSRTLTGASNTEAFF. The chain combines TRBV6-5 with TRBJ1-1, with 8 bases matching TRBD1. The V gene's germline CDR1 is MNHEY and CDR2 SVGAGI. The CDR3 consists of 17 residues.

A remark on this clonotype: A read error may produce the germline difference seen at one junction end. The chain has TRBV20-1 and TRBJ2-1; no reliable D call. This CDR3 comprises 19 residues. Germline values: CDR1 DFQATT, CDR2 SNEGSKA (reference sequence). As DNA, the CDR3 is TGCAGTGCTGGAGAATCAGACCCGAGCAACCCTGGGTTCTACAATGAGCAGTTCTTC. It encodes CSAGESDPSNPGFYNEQFF.

As to this clonotype: Germline is not matched at one junction end, which may reflect a read error. The J gene is TRBJ2-1, the V gene TRBV29-1; D ambiguous. This CDR3 region has 10 residues. From germline, CDR1 is SQVTM and CDR2 ANQGSEA. CDR3 coding DNA: TGCAGCATTCTATCTATTGAGCTGTTCTTC. Its translation is CSILSIELFF.

This clonotype appeared many times. V gene TRBV20-1 combines with J gene TRBJ2-3, with 7 nucleotides matching TRBD2. V lost 0 bases, J lost 0 bases, and 9 bases stayed unmatched. CDR1 is DFQATT, CDR2 SNEGSKA, per germline (reference sequence). CDR3 length: 17 amino acids. CDR3 residues: CSARDGGGEGSTDTQYF. The CDR3 DNA follows: TGCAGTGCTAGAGACGGGGGAGGGGAGGGCAGCACAGATACGCAGTATTTT.